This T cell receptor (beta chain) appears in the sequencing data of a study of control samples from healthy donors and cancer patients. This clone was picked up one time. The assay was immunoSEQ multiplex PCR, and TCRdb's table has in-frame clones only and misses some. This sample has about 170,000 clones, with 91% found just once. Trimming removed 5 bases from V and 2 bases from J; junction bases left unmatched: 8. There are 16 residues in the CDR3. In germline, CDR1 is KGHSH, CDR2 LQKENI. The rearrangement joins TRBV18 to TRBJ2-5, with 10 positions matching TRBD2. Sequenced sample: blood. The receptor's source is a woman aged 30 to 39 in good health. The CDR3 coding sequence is TGTGCCAGCTCATACACTAGCGGGGTCACTCAAGAGACCCAGTACTTC. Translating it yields CASSYTSGVTQETQYF.